Shown below are 21 T cell receptor beta chains from a single sample sequenced in a study of blood T cell repertoires in COVID-19. Measured with immunoSEQ multiplex PCR; TCRdb has only the in-frame clones, and not every one. Here the sample spans 200,000 to 250,000 clones, 82% being singletons. Sequencing was done on a sample of peripheral blood. The source of these receptors is a woman older than 75 with acute or convalescent COVID-19.

This clone appeared once. The gene calls are TRBV19 and TRBJ2-7; 10 nucleotides agree with TRBD1. Germline V gives CDR1 LNHDA, CDR2 SQIVND (reference sequence). Unmatched junction bases numbered 9, after V lost 4 bases and J lost 6 bases. The CDR3 length is 15 residues. In DNA, the CDR3 is TGTGCCAGTAGTAGGACAGGGGGAGGGCTACTCGAGCAGTACTTC. Translation gives CASSRTGGGLLEQYF.

V usage is TRBV5-1 and J usage is TRBJ1-1; 8 bases line up with TRBD1. Trimming cost V 4 bases and J 2 bases; bases outside gene matches: 7. This CDR3 spans 15 amino acids. Germline-derived CDR1 and CDR2 are SGHRS and YFSETQ. CDR3 DNA sequence: TGCGCCAGCAGCCTGGTGGGACAGGTTAACACTGAAGCTTTCTTT. Protein: CASSLVGQVNTEAFF.

This chain links TRBV2 with TRBJ1-1; D remains unclear. The CDR3 is 11 residues long. Trimming cost V 6 bases and J 1 base, with 3 bases left between them. From germline, CDR1 is SNHLY and CDR2 FYNNEI. The DNA of the CDR3 is TGTGCCAGCAGACAGAACACTGAAGCTTTCTTT. The encoded protein is CASRQNTEAFF. Complete variable domain (other parts from reference TRBV2 and TRBJ1-1): EPEVTQTPSHQVTQMGQEVILRCVPISNHLYFYWYRQILGQKVEFLVSFYNNEISEKSEIFDDQFSVERPDGSNFTLKIRSTKLEDSAMYFCASRQNTEAFFGQGTRLTVV.

The CDR3 loop reads CASSQVRTGGLEKLFF. The CDR3 DNA reads as TGTGCCAGCAGCCAAGTGAGGACAGGGGGCCTTGAAAAACTGTTTTTT. This sequence joins TRBV3-1 (or the pseudogene TRBV3-2) and TRBJ1-4; 11 bases agree with TRBD1. Germline assignment: CDR1 LGHDT and CDR2 YNNKEL (reference sequence). V shed 1 base, J shed 7 bases, and the junction held 5 bases outside the gene matches. The CDR3 sequence is 16 residues long.

The chain is built from TRBV7-2 and TRBJ1-5; 7 bases are shared with TRBD1. Germline-derived CDR1 and CDR2 are SGHTA and FQGNSA. The CDR3 spans 15 residues. V shed 5 bases and J 3 bases; nucleotides not matched to a gene: 7. CDR3 nucleotide sequence: TGTGCCAGCAGCACGAGGGGGCTCGACAATCAGCCCCAGCATTTT. Translation gives CASSTRGLDNQPQHF.

The chain links TRBV7-6 to TRBJ1-1, with 12 bases identical to TRBD1. With 5 bases clipped from V and 9 bases from J, the junction kept 13 bases outside the gene matches. The CDR3 loop spans 16 amino acids. Germline V gives CDR1 SGHVS, CDR2 FNYEAQ. The chain's CDR3 is CASSALPGTGGEKAFF. The CDR3 bases are TGTGCCAGCAGCGCTCTCCCTGGGACAGGGGGCGAAAAAGCTTTCTTT.

V and J are TRBV5-5 and TRBJ1-5, with TRBD1 identical over 7 bases. Per germline, CDR1 SGHKS and CDR2 YYEKEE (reference sequence). The CDR3 length is 15 residues. V was pared by 2 bases and J by 0 bases, with 2 bases of the junction left unmatched. The CDR3 loop reads CASSFQGGSNQPQHF. As DNA, the CDR3 is TGTGCCAGCAGCTTCCAGGGGGGTAGCAATCAGCCCCAGCATTTT.

V is TRBV9 and J is TRBJ2-1; 10 nucleotides match TRBD2. J lost 7 bases, V lost 1 base, and 14 bases had no gene match. CDR1 and CDR2 from the germline V gene are SGDLS and YYNGEE. The CDR3 loop spans 18 amino acids. CDR3 protein: CASSVTPPSGGVYNEQFF. CDR3 DNA: TGTGCCAGCAGCGTAACCCCCCCGAGCGGGGGGGTTTATAATGAGCAGTTCTTC.

The V call is TRBV6-5, the J call TRBJ1-1; 7 bases align to TRBD1. The germline CDR1 and CDR2 sequences are MNHEY and SVGAGI. This CDR3 is 14 amino acids long. J lost 8 bases, V lost 4 bases, and 10 bases had no gene match. The CDR3 is CASSSRGQGPEAFF. The CDR3 DNA sequence: TGTGCCAGCAGTTCAAGGGGGCAGGGCCCCGAAGCTTTCTTT.

V and J are TRBV7-2 and TRBJ2-2; D is uncertain. CDR3 length: 15 amino acids. Germline values: CDR1 SGHTA, CDR2 FQGNSA. Trimming removed 1 base at V and 2 bases at J, with 8 bases between. The CDR3, as DNA: TGTGCCAGCAGCTTAGTTACAGAAAACACCGGGGAGCTGTTTTTT. This encodes CASSLVTENTGELFF.

This clone was counted only a few times. The genes are TRBV24-1 and TRBJ1-5; TRBD1 agrees at 8 bases. V trimming: 2 bases; J trimming: 7 bases; junction bases outside the gene matches: 9. The germline gives CDR1 KGHDR, CDR2 SFDVKD. This CDR3 has 16 amino acids. The CDR3 loop is CATSDSGQGLGQPQHF. CDR3 coding DNA: TGTGCCACCAGTGATTCTGGACAGGGTTTGGGCCAGCCCCAGCATTTT.

The chain couples TRBV25-1 to TRBJ1-2; TRBD1 aligns across 7 bases. This CDR3 contains 14 residues. The germline gives CDR1 MGHDK, CDR2 SYGVNS. Trimming took 6 bases from V and 4 from J; bases not matched to a gene: 8. CDR3 coding DNA: TGTGCCAGCAGCCCTGGGACAGCTACCTATGGCTACACCTTC. The encoded protein is CASSPGTATYGYTF.

This CDR3 is CASCPRPSGGVCYNEQFF. The CDR3 DNA reads TGTGCCAGTTGCCCGAGACCGAGCGGGGGCGTTTGCTACAATGAGCAGTTCTTC. This chain connects TRBV19 to TRBJ2-1, with TRBD2 identical over 8 bases. The CDR3 length is 18 residues. The junction had 18 bases not matched to a gene; V was cut back by 8 bases and J by 3 bases. Per germline, CDR1 LNHDA and CDR2 SQIVND (reference sequence).

The V call is TRBV5-1, the J call TRBJ1-2; TRBD1 is a possible D gene (5 bases). From germline, CDR1 is SGHRS and CDR2 YFSETQ. V lost 0 bases and J 5 bases, leaving 8 bases between the germline ends. This CDR3 is 13 amino acids long. The CDR3 DNA reads TGCGCCAGCAGCTTGGGACAGATGTATGGCTACACCTTC. It encodes CASSLGQMYGYTF.

V gene TRBV6-1 combines with J gene TRBJ1-2; D is undetermined. The CDR3 consists of 15 residues. CDR1 MNHNS and CDR2 SASEGT come from the germline V gene. The V gene lost 3 bases and the J gene lost 3 bases, with 14 bases spanning the gap. For the CDR3, the DNA is TGTGCCAGCAGTGACGAGGGTTCCCTCTACTATGGCTACACCTTC. Translating gives CASSDEGSLYYGYTF.

The rearrangement links TRBV5-1 to TRBJ1-4; D is ambiguous. The V gene lost 2 bases and the J gene lost 2 bases, with 10 bases spanning the gap. Germline V gives CDR1 SGHRS, CDR2 YFSETQ. The CDR3 loop spans 15 amino acids. The CDR3 DNA is TGCGCCAGCAGCTTAGCGGGTTCCACTAATGAAAAACTGTTTTTT. It yields the protein CASSLAGSTNEKLFF.

The chain has TRBV2 and TRBJ1-2; D perhaps matches TRBD1 (5 bases). Germline V gives CDR1 SNHLY, CDR2 FYNNEI. The CDR3 length is 13 residues. V dropped 6 bases and J dropped 1 base, with 9 bases sitting between them. In DNA, the CDR3 is TGTGCCAGCAGGCTGGACAATAACTATGGCTACACCTTC. It encodes CASRLDNNYGYTF. The whole variable domain, remainder taken from reference TRBV2 and TRBJ1-2, is EPEVTQTPSHQVTQMGQEVILRCVPISNHLYFYWYRQILGQKVEFLVSFYNNEISEKSEIFDDQFSVERPDGSNFTLKIRSTKLEDSAMYFCASRLDNNYGYTFGSGTRLTVV.

J is TRBJ2-2 and V is TRBV5-6; 8 nucleotides match TRBD2. The CDR3 covers 14 residues. J was trimmed by 4 bases and V by 2 bases; bases with no gene match: 1. Germline CDR1 and CDR2: SGHDT and YYEEEE. The CDR3 spells CASSFGGATGELFF. Here the CDR3 DNA reads TGTGCCAGCAGCTTCGGGGGGGCCACCGGGGAGCTGTTTTTT.

This chain connects TRBV7-2 to TRBJ1-2, with D unclear. Trimming shortened V by 2 bases and J by 6 bases, and 13 bases separated the two germline ends. Germline V gene data show CDR1 as SGHTA and CDR2 as FQGNSA. CDR3 length: 14 amino acids. This CDR3 reads CASSLSPSEDGYTF. In DNA, the CDR3 is TGTGCCAGCAGCTTATCACCGAGTGAGGATGGCTACACCTTC.

The gene calls are TRBV4-2 and TRBJ1-2, with 9 bases identical to TRBD1. Trimming removed 1 base from V and 7 bases from J; junction bases left unmatched: 4. Germline V gives CDR1 LGHNA, CDR2 YNFKEQ. The CDR3 length is 14 residues. The CDR3 loop reads CASSQGTGESGYTF. The DNA for the CDR3 is TGTGCCAGCAGCCAAGGGACAGGGGAAAGTGGCTACACCTTC.

The J gene is TRBJ1-2, the V gene TRBV5-4, with 7 bases aligning to TRBD1. CDR3 length: 13 amino acids. J gave up 4 bases and V 3 bases, and 3 bases lay outside the gene matches. Germline CDR1 and CDR2: SGHNT and YYREEE (reference sequence). In DNA, the CDR3 is TGTGCCAGCAGCTCCGGGACAGTCTATGGCTACACCTTC. It codes for CASSSGTVYGYTF.